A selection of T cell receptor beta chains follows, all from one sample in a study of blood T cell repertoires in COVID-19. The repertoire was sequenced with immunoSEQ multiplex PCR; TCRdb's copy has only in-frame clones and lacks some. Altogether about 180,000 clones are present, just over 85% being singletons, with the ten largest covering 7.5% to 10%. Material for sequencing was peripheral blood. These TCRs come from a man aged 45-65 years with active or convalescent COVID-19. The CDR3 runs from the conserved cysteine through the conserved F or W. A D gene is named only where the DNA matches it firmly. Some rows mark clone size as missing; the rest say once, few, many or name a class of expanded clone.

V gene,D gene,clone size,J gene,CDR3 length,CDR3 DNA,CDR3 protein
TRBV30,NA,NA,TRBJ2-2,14,TGTGCCTTCTTTGCCCGGGGGAACACCGGGGAGCTGTTTTTT,CAFFARGNTGELFF
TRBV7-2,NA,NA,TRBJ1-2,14,TGTGCCAGCAGCCCGCGAACCGATAACTATGGCTACACCTTC,CASSPRTDNYGYTF
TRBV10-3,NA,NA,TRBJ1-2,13,TGTGCCATCTCCGGACAGCAACAATATGGCTACACCTTC,CAISGQQQYGYTF
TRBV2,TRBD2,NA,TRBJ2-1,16,TGTGCCAGCAGTGAAGCTGGCGGGAGATCCTACAATGAGCAGTTCTTC,CASSEAGGRSYNEQFF
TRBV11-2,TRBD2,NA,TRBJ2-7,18,TGTGCCAGCAGCTTAGGATTTTCAGCGGGAGGTTTCTCCTACGAGCAGTACTTC,CASSLGFSAGGFSYEQYF
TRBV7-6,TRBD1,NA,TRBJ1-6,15,TGTGCCAGCAGCTCAATAGGACAGGGTCGTTCACCCCTCCACTTT,CASSSIGQGRSPLHF
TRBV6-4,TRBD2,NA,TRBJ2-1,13,TGTGCCAGCAGTGACCGGGCGGGGGACGAGCAGTTCTTC,CASSDRAGDEQFF
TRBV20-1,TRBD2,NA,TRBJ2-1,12,TGCAGTGCTAGTGAGCGGGAGCATGAGCAGTTCTTC,CSASEREHEQFF
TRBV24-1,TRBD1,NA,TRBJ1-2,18,TGTGCCACCAGTGATTCTAGGACAGGGGGCCAGGGAGTTGGTGGCTACACCTTC,CATSDSRTGGQGVGGYTF
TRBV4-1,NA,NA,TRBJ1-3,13,TGCGCCAGCAGCCAGGGAGAACGAAACACCATATATTTT,CASSQGERNTIYF
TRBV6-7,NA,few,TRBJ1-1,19,TGTGCCAGCAGTTACAGTGGCCGACAGGACCCAAACATGAACACTGAAGCTTTCTTT,CASSYSGRQDPNMNTEAFF
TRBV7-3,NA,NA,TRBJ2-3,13,TGTGCCAGCAGCTCGGGGAATACAGATACGCAGTATTTT,CASSSGNTDTQYF
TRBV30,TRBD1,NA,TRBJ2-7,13,TGTGCCTGGGATCCGGGACAGTCCTACGAGCAGTACTTC,CAWDPGQSYEQYF